A selection of T cell receptor beta chains follows, all from one sample in a study of T cells in Graves' hyperthyroidism and ophthalmopathy. TCRdb ran MiXCR on the multiplex PCR reads and lists one entry per CDR3 protein. The data show 240,000 or so distinct CDR3 sequences, about a sixth seen once. What was sequenced was blood. The source of these receptors is a woman under 30 with Graves' ophthalmopathy. Both conserved end residues are part of each CDR3. The D gene is left open where the match is weak. The listing skips clone size in some rows; elsewhere it reads once, few, many or a size class.

v_call	clone_size	j_call	d_call	cdr3_nt	cdr3_aa
TRBV27	many	TRBJ2-1	TRBD2	TGTGCCAGCAGTCCGTATAGCGGGACGGGCAATGAGCAGTTCTTC	CASSPYSGTGNEQFF
TRBV6-2/TRBV6-3	.	TRBJ1-5	.	TGTGCCAGCAGTTCTGGCTGGGAACAGCCCCAGCATTTT	CASSSGWEQPQHF
TRBV7-9	many	TRBJ1-4	.	TGTGCCAGCAGCCAGCACAGGGCCCTATCTGAAAAACTGTTTTTT	CASSQHRALSEKLFF
TRBV30	many	TRBJ2-3	.	TGTGCCTGGAGTAGGAGGGACAGACCCTCGAGAGATACGCAGTATTTT	CAWSRRDRPSRDTQYF
TRBV19	.	TRBJ1-6	.	TGTGCCAGTAGTATAAGGCAGGATTATAATTCACCCCTCCACTTT	CASSIRQDYNSPLHF
TRBV2	many	TRBJ2-3	TRBD1	TGTGCCAGCAGTGGCCTCCGGGACAGGGTCTCAGATACGCAGTATTTT	CASSGLRDRVSDTQYF
TRBV19	many	TRBJ2-1	TRBD2	TGTGCCAGTAGTGTCTCTAGCGGGAGGGCCTACAATGAGCAGTTCTTC	CASSVSSGRAYNEQFF
TRBV27	many	TRBJ2-1	.	TGTGCCAGCCGAGACACCCTCTACAATGAGCAGTTCTTC	CASRDTLYNEQFF
TRBV2	few	TRBJ2-1	.	TGTGCCAGCAGCTATCAACGGCCGGGCCATGAGCAGTTCTTC	CASSYQRPGHEQFF
TRBV28	many	TRBJ1-2	.	TGTGCCAGCAGTTTCGAGGCCCTAAACAGGGAAGCTAACTATGGCTACACCTTC	CASSFEALNREANYGYTF
TRBV7-9	many	TRBJ2-5	.	TGTGCCAGCAGCTCCCGTTTCGAAGAGACCCAGTACTTC	CASSSRFEETQYF